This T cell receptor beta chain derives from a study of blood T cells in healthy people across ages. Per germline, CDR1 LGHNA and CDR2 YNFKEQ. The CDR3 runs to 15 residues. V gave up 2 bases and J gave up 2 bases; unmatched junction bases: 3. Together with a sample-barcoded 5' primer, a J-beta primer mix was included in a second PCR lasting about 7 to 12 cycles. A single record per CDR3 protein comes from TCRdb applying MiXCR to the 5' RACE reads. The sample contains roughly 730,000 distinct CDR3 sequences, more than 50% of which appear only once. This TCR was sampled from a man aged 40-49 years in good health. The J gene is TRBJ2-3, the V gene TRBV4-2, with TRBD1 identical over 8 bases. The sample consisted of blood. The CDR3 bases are TGTGCCAGCAGCCAAACAGGGGGATCCACAGATACGCAGTATTTT. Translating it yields CASSQTGGSTDTQYF.